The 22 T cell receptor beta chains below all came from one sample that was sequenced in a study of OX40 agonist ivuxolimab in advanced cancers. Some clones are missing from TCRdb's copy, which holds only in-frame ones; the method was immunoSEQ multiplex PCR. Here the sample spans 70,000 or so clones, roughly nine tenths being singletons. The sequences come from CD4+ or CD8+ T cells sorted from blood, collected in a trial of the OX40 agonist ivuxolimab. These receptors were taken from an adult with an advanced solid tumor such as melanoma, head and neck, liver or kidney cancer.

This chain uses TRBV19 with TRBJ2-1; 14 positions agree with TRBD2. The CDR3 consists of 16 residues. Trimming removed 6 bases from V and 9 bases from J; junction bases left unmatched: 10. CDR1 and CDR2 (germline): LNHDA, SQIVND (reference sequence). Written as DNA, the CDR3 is TGTGCCAGTAGGGGCGTCGGACTAGCGGGAGGAAGTGAGCAGTTCTTC. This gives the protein CASRGVGLAGGSEQFF. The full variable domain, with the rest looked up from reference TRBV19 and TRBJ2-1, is DGGITQSPKYLFRKEGQNVTLSCEQNLNHDAMYWYRQDPGQGLRLIYYSQIVNDFQKGDIAEGYSVSREKKESFPLTVTSAQKNPTAFYLCASRGVGLAGGSEQFFGPGTRLTVL.

CDR3 protein: CASSRGTEAFF. The CDR3 coding sequence is TGTGCCAGCAGCAGGGGGACTGAAGCTTTCTTT. This rearrangement joins TRBV25-1 to TRBJ1-1; 7 bases align to TRBD1. CDR3 length: 11 amino acids. V was clipped by 6 bases and J by 5 bases; unmatched bases: 0. The germline V gene has CDR1 MGHDK and CDR2 SYGVNS. Complete variable domain (other parts from reference TRBV25-1 and TRBJ1-1): EADIYQTPRYLVIGTGKKITLECSQTMGHDKMYWYQQDPGMELHLIHYSYGVNSTEKGDLSSESTVSRIRTEHFPLTLESARPSHTSQYLCASSRGTEAFFGQGTRLTVV.

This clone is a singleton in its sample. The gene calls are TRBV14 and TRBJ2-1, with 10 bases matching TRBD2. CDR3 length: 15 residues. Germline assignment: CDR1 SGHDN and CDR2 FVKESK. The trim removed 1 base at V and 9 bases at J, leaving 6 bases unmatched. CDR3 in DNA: TGTGCCAGCAGCCAAGTGAGGGCTAGCGGGGGTGAGCAGTTCTTC. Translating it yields CASSQVRASGGEQFF.

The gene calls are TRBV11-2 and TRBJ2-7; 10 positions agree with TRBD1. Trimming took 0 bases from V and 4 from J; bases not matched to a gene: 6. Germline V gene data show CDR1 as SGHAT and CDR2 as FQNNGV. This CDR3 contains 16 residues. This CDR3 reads CASSLDRDRGLYEQYF. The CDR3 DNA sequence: TGTGCCAGCAGCTTAGATCGTGACAGGGGGCTATACGAGCAGTACTTC.

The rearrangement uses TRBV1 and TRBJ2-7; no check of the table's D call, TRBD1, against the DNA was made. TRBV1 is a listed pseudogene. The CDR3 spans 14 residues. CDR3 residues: CTSSQPDRPYEQYF. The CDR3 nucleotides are TGCACCAGCAGCCAACCAGACAGGCCATACGAGCAGTACTTC.

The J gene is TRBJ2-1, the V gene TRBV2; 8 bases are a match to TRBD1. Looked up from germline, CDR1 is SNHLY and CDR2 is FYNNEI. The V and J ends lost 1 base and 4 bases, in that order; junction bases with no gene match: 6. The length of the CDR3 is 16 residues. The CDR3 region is CASSEVTGGLYNEQFF. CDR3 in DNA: TGTGCCAGCAGTGAAGTCACAGGGGGTTTATACAATGAGCAGTTCTTC.

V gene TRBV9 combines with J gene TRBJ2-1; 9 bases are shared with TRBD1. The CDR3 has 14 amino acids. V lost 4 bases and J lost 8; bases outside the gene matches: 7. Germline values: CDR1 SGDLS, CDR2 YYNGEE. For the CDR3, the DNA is TGTGCCAGCAGCAACCGGGACAGGGCCCATGAGCAGTTCTTC. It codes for CASSNRDRAHEQFF.

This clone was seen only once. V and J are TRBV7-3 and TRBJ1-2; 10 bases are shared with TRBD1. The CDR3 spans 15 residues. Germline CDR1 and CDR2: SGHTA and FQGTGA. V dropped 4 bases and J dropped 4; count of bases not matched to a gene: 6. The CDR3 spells CASSSQTGGVYGYTF. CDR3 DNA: TGTGCCAGCAGCTCCCAGACAGGGGGCGTCTATGGCTACACCTTC.

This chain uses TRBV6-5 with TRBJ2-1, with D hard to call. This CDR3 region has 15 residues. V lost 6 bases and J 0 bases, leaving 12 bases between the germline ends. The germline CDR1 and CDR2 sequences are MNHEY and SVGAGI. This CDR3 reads CASSLERSSYNEQFF. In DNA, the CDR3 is TGTGCCAGCAGCCTCGAAAGGAGCTCCTACAATGAGCAGTTCTTC.

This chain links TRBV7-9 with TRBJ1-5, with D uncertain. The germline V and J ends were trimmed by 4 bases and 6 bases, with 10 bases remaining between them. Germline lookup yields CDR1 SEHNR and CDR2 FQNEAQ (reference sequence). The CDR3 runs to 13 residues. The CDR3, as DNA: TGTGCCAGCAGCTCAAGAAAGGGTCAGCCCCAGCATTTT. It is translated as CASSSRKGQPQHF.

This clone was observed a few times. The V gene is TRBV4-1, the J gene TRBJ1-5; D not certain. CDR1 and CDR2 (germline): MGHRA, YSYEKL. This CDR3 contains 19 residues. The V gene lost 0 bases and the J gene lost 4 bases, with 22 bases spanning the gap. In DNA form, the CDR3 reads TGCGCCAGCAGCCAAGAACTAATAAGTGCAGTTGGTGATAATCAGCCCCAGCATTTT. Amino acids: CASSQELISAVGDNQPQHF.

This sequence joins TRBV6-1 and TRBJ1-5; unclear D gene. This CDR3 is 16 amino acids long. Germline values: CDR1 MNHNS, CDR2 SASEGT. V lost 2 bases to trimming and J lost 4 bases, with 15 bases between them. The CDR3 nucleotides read TGTGCCAGCAGTGAACCGCGGGGAGTGGGGAATCAGCCCCAGCATTTT. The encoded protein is CASSEPRGVGNQPQHF.

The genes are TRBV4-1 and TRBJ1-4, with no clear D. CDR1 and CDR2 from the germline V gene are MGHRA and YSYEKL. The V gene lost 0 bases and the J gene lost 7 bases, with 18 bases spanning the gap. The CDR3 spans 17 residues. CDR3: CASSQDIRGSVGEKLFF. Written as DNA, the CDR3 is TGCGCCAGCAGCCAAGATATTAGAGGGTCTGTGGGTGAAAAACTGTTTTTT.

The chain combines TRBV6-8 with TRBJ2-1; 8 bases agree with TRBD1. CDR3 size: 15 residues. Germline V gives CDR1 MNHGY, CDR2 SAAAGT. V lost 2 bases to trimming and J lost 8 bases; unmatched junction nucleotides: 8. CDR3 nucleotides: TGTGCCAGCAGTTACCGGCAGGGGGCAGTGGATGAGCAGTTCTTC. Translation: CASSYRQGAVDEQFF.

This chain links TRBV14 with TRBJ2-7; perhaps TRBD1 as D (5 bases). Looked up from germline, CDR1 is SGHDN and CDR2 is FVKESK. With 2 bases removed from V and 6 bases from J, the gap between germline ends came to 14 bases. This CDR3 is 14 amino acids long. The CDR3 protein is CASSQLGRVGEQYF. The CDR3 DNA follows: TGTGCCAGCAGCCAATTGGGCAGGGTTGGCGAGCAGTACTTC.

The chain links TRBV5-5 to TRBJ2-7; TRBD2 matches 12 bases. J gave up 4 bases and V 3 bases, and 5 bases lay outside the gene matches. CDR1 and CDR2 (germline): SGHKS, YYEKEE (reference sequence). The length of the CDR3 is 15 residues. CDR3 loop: CASSSTSGRGYEQYF. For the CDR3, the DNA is TGTGCCAGCAGCTCGACTAGCGGGAGAGGTTACGAGCAGTACTTC.

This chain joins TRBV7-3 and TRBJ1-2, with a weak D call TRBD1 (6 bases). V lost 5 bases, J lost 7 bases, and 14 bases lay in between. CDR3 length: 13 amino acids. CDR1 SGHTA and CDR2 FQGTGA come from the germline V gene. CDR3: CASSPGAGLGYTF. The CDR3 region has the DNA TGTGCCAGCAGCCCAGGGGCAGGTCTTGGCTACACCTTC.

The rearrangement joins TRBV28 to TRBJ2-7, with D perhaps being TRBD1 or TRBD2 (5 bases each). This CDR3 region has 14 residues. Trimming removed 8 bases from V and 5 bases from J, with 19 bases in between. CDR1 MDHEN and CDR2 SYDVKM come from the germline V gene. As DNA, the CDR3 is TGTGCCAGCCTACCGGGACCCCCGACCCACGAGCAGTACTTC. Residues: CASLPGPPTHEQYF.

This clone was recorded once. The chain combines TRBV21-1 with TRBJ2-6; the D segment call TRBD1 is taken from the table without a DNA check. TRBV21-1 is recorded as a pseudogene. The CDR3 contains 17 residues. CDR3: CASSKGGPGPGANVLTF. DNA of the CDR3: TGTGCCAGCAGCAAAGGGGGGCCGGGTCCTGGGGCCAACGTCCTGACTTTC.

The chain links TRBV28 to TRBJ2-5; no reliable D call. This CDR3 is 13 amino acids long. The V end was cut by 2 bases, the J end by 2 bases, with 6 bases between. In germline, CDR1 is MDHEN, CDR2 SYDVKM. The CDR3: CASSLSVQETQYF. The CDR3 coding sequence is TGTGCCAGCAGTTTAAGTGTACAAGAGACCCAGTACTTC.

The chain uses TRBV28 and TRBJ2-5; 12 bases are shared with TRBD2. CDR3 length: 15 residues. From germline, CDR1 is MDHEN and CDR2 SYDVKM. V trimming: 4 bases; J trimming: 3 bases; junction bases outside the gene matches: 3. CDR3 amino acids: CASSYRTSGKETQYF. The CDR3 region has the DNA TGTGCCAGCAGTTATAGGACTAGCGGGAAAGAGACCCAGTACTTC.

The CDR3 nucleotides are TGTGCCAGCAGGCAAAATTGGGGCTACGAGCAGTACTTC. Its translation is CASRQNWGYEQYF. This rearrangement joins TRBV5-4 to TRBJ2-7; no reliable D call. Trimming removed 5 bases from V and 3 bases from J, with 12 bases in between. This CDR3 contains 13 residues. Looked up from germline, CDR1 is SGHNT and CDR2 is YYREEE (reference sequence).